Below, 14 T cell receptor beta chains from the same sample are listed, as sequenced in a study of neurological immune-mediated disorders. TCRdb fed the 5' RACE reads into MiXCR, producing one record per CDR3 protein. This sample has tens of thousands of distinct CDR3 sequences, with about 10% found just once. The sequencing sample was made of PBMCs. These receptors all stem from a woman aged 55-69 years with HTLV-1-associated myelopathy (HAM/TSP).

This clonotype was recorded at least ten times. As DNA, the CDR3 is TGTGCCACCAGCAGAATGGCAGGTTACACAGATACGCAGTATTTT. This sequence encodes CATSRMAGYTDTQYF. The rearrangement joins TRBV15 to TRBJ2-3; D gene unclear. The length of the CDR3 is 15 residues. Germline CDR1 is LNHNV and CDR2 is YYDKDF (reference sequence). V was shortened by 2 bases and J by 2 bases, with 11 bases between the two germline ends. Looking up the rest from reference TRBV15 and TRBJ2-3 gives the full variable domain: DAMVIQNPRYQVTQFGKPVTLSCSQTLNHNVMYWYQQKSSQAPKLLFHYYDKDFNNEADTPDNFQSRRPNTSFCFLDIRSPGLGDTAMYLCATSRMAGYTDTQYFGPGTRLTVL.

This clonotype was detected ten times or more. The chain employs TRBV6-5 and TRBJ1-1; 7 bases fit TRBD1. This CDR3 region has 15 residues. Per germline, CDR1 MNHEY and CDR2 SVGAGI. With 2 bases clipped from V and 5 bases from J, the junction kept 8 bases outside the gene matches. The chain's CDR3 is CASSYQTGKRTEAFF. The CDR3 DNA sequence: TGTGCCAGCAGTTACCAGACAGGGAAAAGGACTGAAGCTTTCTTT.

Remarks on this clonotype: A read error may account for a junction end that differs from germline. This rearrangement joins TRBV3-1 to TRBJ2-6, with D tentatively TRBD2 (6 bases). This CDR3 spans 14 amino acids. Germline V gives CDR1 LGHDT, CDR2 YNNKEL (reference sequence). The CDR3 DNA reads TGTGCCAGCAGCCAGGAGGGCGGGGCCAAAGTCCTGACTTTC. This gives the protein CASSQEGGAKVLTF.

This clonotype has at least ten counts. The chain joins TRBV12-3 or TRBV12-4 to TRBJ1-5; D is ambiguous. The CDR3 totals 12 residues. Trimming left V 9 bases short and J 3 bases short, with 9 bases between. CDR3 DNA sequence: TGTGCCAGTCGGGTTTTCAATCAGCCCCAGCATTTT. Protein sequence: CASRVFNQPQHF.

This clonotype was seen repeatedly, ten times or more. The rearrangement joins TRBV5-1 to TRBJ2-3; D not certain. The CDR3 extends over 15 amino acids. Germline V lookup: CDR1 SGHRS, CDR2 YFSETQ. V was shortened by 2 bases and J by 4 bases, with 14 bases between the two germline ends. CDR3 bases: TGCGCCAGCAGCTTACCGGGTCCCTGGGCAGATACGCAGTATTTT. The encoded protein is CASSLPGPWADTQYF.

This clonotype showed up many times. This chain links TRBV6-6 with TRBJ1-1; TRBD1 might be the D (6 bases). Germline CDR1 and CDR2: MNHNY and SVGAGI (reference sequence). Deletions cut 10 bases from V and 1 base from J, with 10 bases between. This CDR3 has 12 amino acids. CDR3 in DNA: TGTGCCACTTGGACAGCGAACACTGAAGCTTTCTTT. Translating it yields CATWTANTEAFF.

The table lists this clonotype with many counts. The chain carries TRBV7-9 and TRBJ1-5; 10 nucleotides agree with TRBD1. V lost 5 bases, J lost 2 bases, and 6 bases stayed unmatched. CDR3 size: 16 residues. Per the germline V gene, CDR1 is SEHNR and CDR2 is FQNEAQ (reference sequence). DNA for the CDR3: TGTGCCAGCAGCAGACAGGGGGCTGACGGCAATCAGCCCCAGCATTTT. It codes for CASSRQGADGNQPQHF.

This clonotype was observed at least ten times. Here the CDR3 reads CASSVTGDEAFF. CDR3 nucleotide sequence: TGTGCCAGCAGCGTAACCGGGGATGAAGCTTTCTTT. V usage is TRBV7-9 and J usage is TRBJ1-1; D unclear. This CDR3 comprises 12 residues. The germline CDR1 and CDR2 sequences are SEHNR and FQNEAQ (reference sequence). Trimming stripped 5 bases from V and 7 bases from J, with 11 bases between. Supplemented by reference TRBV7-9 and TRBJ1-1, the full variable domain reads DTGVSQNPRHKITKRGQNVTFRCDPISEHNRLYWYRQTLGQGPEFLTYFQNEAQLEKSRLLSDRFSAERPKGSFSTLEIQRTEQGDSAMYLCASSVTGDEAFFGQGTRLTVV.

On this clonotype: A much larger clone lies one base from this, so it may be a read error. This chain uses TRBV12-3 or TRBV12-4 with TRBJ1-6, with 8 positions matching TRBD1. The CDR3 contains 14 residues. The trim removed 6 bases at V and 10 bases at J, leaving 8 bases unmatched. CDR3 nucleotide sequence: TGTGCCAGCAGCCTACAGGGGGAGCGGTCACCCCTCCACTTT. As protein: CASSLQGERSPLHF.

This clonotype has a count of ten or more. This rearrangement joins TRBV5-1 to TRBJ1-6; D possibly corresponds to TRBD1 (6 bases). CDR1 SGHRS and CDR2 YFSETQ come from the germline V gene. This CDR3 contains 15 residues. Trimming removed 0 bases from V and 10 bases from J, with 14 bases in between. CDR3 in DNA: TGCGCCAGCAGCTTGGAGGCTACAGGGACCTCACCCCTCCACTTT. Its translation is CASSLEATGTSPLHF.

This clonotype was recorded at least ten times. The chain combines TRBV10-3 with TRBJ1-1; no clear D. Germline V gives CDR1 ENHRY, CDR2 SYGVKD. V dropped 3 bases and J dropped 3 bases, with 8 bases sitting between them. The CDR3 is 13 amino acids. The CDR3 protein is CAISERYYTEAFF. In nucleotides, the CDR3 is TGTGCCATCAGTGAACGTTATTACACTGAAGCTTTCTTT.

This clonotype was recorded many times. This sequence joins TRBV20-1 and TRBJ2-7; 7 bases agree with TRBD2. CDR1 is DFQATT, CDR2 SNEGSKA, per germline (reference sequence). J gave up 6 bases and V 3 bases, and 11 bases lay outside the gene matches. The CDR3 has 14 residues. CDR3 sequence reads: CSASSGLPLLEQYF. The CDR3 nucleotides are TGCAGTGCTAGCTCGGGACTACCCCTCCTCGAGCAGTACTTC.

In this sample, this clonotype is medium-sized. The chain couples TRBV6-5 to TRBJ2-3; TRBD1 is a possible D gene (6 bases). Germline V CDR1 and CDR2: MNHEY, SVGAGI. The CDR3 has 12 residues. V was clipped by 6 bases and J by 6 bases, with 10 bases between them. CDR3 nucleotides: TGTGCCAGCAGGACAGGCGACGATACGCAGTATTTT. Translation: CASRTGDDTQYF.

This clonotype was seen ten or more times. V is TRBV12-3 or TRBV12-4 and J is TRBJ2-1; a weak D match, TRBD1 (5 bases). CDR3 size: 14 residues. V lost 2 bases to trimming and J lost 8 bases, with 13 bases between them. The CDR3 protein is CASSLSGYIDEQFF. The CDR3 nucleotides are TGTGCCAGCAGTTTATCAGGGTATATCGATGAGCAGTTCTTC.